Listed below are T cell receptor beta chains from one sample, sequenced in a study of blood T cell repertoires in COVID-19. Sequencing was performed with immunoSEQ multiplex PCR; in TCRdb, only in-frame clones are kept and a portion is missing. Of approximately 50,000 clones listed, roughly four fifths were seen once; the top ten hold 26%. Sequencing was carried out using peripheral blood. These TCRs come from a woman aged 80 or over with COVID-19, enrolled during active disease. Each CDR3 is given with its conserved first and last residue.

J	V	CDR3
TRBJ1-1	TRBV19	CASSRDRNTEAFF
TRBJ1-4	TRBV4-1	CASSQDAAGAREKLFF
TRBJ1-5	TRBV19	CASSMGTGLDQPQHF
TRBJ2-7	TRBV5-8	CASSLSSGSTSYEQYF
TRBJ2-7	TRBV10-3	CAISEGRGREQYF
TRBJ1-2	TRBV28	CASRPSPGTGVGYGYTF
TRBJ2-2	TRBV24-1	CATSDWTNTGELFF
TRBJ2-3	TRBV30	CAWSPGVGGTDTQYF
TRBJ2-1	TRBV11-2	CASSFGLKLNEQFF
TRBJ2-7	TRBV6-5	CASTTGTSGRGEQYF
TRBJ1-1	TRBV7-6	CASSQFITGAEAFF
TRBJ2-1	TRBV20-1	CSASLLYNEQFF
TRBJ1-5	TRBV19	CASSRLPSNQPQHF
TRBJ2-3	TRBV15	CATSRDGRTDTQYF
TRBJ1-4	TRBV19	CASSIGYGGSGEKLFF
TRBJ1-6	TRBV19	CASSISRQGLNSPLHF
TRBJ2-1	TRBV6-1	CASSEWASGNNEQFF
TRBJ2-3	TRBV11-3	CASSPGRSTTDTQYF
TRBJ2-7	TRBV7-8	CASSLVRGWGSRSYEQYF
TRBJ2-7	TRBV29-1	CSAQRESREQYF
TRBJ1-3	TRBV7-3	CASSSQGTAGNTIYF
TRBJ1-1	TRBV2	CASSEMVVGGGTEAFF
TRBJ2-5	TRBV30	CAWSDETGGWKTQYF
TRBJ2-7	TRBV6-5	CASSQTQAYEQYF
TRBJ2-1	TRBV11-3	CASSLDGLAGGRGYNEQFF
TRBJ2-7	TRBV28	CASSFRDRGAYEQYF
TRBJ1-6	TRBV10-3	CAISDRGTDNSPLHF
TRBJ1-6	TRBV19	CASSGQDNSPLHF
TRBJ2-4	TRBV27	CASSLGLAGVGNIQYF
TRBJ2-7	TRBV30	CAWSIRGYEQYF
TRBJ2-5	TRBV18	CASSPPGFQETQYF
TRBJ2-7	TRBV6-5	CASSAGGWEQYF
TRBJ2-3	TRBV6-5	CASRLAGGTDTQYF
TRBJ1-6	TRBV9	CASSVEGQGTSPLHF
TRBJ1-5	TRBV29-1	CSATGAGQPQHF
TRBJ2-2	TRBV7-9	CASTSWASGELFF
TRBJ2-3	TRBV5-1	CASSLAGGTSTDTQYF
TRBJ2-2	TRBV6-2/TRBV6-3	CASSYQVYTGELFF
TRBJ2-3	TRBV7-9	CASSLSGGRIDTQYF
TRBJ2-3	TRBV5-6	CASSLGTSVPSTDTQYF
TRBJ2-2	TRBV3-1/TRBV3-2	CASSPTLNTGELFF
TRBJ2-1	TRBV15	CATSRQINEQFF